This T cell receptor beta chain was recorded in a study of neoadjuvant nivolumab and ipilimumab in lung cancer. On the study more broadly: The combination arm added day-1 ipilimumab 1 mg/kg to nivolumab 3 mg/kg on days 1, 15, 29.

With respect to this clone: The antigen is unknown.

Points from the study as a whole: TCR clonality did not significantly correlate with pathologic tumor regression. Resected-tumor TCR richness correlated positively with pretherapy blood richness. Only two of four nivolumab-treated tumors gained richness and clonality by surgery.

Produced via immunoSEQ multiplex PCR; TCRdb's table is partial and in-frame only. The sample contains more than 25,000 clones, about 75% of which appear only once. J was trimmed by 3 bases and V by 0 bases; bases with no gene match: 4. Looked up from germline, CDR1 is MNHEY and CDR2 is SVGAGI. The CDR3 loop spans 16 amino acids. The receptor comes from an adult with non-small cell lung cancer. The chain couples TRBV6-5 to TRBJ2-7; TRBD1 matches 11 bases. This specimen consisted of tumor tissue, obtained after neoadjuvant nivolumab, alone or with ipilimumab, at or shortly before surgery. This chain's CDR3 is CASSYSIGTGGYEQYF. Here the CDR3 DNA reads TGTGCCAGCAGTTACTCGATCGGGACAGGGGGCTACGAGCAGTACTTC.